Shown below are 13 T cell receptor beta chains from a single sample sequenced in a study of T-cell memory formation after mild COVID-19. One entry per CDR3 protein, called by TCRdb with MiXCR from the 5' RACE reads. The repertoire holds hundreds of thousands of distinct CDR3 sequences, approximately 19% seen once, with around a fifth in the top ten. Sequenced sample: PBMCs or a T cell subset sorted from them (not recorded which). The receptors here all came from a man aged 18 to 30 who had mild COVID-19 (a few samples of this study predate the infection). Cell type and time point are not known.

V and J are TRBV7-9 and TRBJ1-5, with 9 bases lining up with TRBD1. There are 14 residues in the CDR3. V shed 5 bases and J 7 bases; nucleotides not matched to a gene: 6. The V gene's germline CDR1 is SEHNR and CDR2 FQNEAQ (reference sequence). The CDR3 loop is CASSQDRGYQPQHF. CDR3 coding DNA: TGTGCCAGCAGCCAGGACAGGGGATACCAGCCCCAGCATTTT.

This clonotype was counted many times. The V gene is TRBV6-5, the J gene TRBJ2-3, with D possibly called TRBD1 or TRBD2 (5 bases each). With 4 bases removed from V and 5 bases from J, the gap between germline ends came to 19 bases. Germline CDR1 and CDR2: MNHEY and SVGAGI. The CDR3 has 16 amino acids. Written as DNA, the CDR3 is TGTGCCAGCAGTTCCGTCATGGGGACGGACCAAGATACGCAGTATTTT. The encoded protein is CASSSVMGTDQDTQYF.

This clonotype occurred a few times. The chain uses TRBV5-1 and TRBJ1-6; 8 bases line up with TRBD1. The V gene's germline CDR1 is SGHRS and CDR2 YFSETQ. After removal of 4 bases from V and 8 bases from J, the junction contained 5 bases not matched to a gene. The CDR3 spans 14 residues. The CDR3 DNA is TGCGCCAGCAGCACCGGACAGGGAGATTCACCCCTCCACTTT. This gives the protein CASSTGQGDSPLHF.

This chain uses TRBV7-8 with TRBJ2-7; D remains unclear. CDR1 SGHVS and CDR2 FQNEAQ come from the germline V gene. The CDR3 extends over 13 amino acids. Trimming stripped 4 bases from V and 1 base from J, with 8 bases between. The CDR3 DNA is TGTGCCAGCAGCTCGAGGATATCCTACGAGCAGTACGTC. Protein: CASSSRISYEQYV.

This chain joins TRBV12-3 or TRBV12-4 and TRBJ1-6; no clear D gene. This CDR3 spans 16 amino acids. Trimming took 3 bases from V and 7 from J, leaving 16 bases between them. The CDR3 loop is CASSFGGSELNSPLHF. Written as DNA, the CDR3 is TGTGCCAGCAGTTTCGGTGGCAGTGAGTTAAATTCACCCCTCCACTTT.

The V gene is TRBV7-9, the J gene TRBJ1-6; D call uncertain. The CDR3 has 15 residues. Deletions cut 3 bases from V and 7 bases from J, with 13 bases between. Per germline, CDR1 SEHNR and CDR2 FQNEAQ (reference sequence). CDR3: CASSLMTLSNSPLHF. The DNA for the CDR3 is TGTGCCAGCAGCTTGATGACACTTTCGAATTCACCCCTCCACTTT.

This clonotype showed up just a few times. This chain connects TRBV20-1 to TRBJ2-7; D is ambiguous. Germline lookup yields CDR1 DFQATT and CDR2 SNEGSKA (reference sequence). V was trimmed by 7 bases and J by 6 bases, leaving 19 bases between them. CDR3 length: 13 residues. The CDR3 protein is CSVGSTHLPEQYF. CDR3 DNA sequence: TGCAGTGTCGGCTCCACTCATCTTCCCGAGCAGTACTTC.

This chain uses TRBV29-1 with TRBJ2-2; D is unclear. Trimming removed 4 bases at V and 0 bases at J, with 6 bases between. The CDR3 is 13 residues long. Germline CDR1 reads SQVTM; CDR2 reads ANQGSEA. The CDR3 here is CSVGVANTGELFF. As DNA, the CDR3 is TGCAGCGTTGGGGTCGCGAACACCGGGGAGCTGTTTTTT.

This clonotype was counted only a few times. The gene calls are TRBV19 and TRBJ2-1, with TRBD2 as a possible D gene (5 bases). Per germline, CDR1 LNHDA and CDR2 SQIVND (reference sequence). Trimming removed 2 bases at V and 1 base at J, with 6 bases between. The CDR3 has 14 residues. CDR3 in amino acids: CASSIRRSYNEQFF. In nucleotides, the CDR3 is TGTGCCAGTAGTATAAGGAGGTCCTACAATGAGCAGTTCTTC.

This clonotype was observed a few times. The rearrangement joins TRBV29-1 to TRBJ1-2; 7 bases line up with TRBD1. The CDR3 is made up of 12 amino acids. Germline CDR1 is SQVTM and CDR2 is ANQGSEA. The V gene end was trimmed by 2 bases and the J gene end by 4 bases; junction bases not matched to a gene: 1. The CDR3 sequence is CSVETGAYGYTF. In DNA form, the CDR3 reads TGCAGCGTTGAAACAGGGGCCTATGGCTACACCTTC. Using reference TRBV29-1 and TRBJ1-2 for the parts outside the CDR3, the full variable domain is SAVISQKPSRDICQRGTSLTIQCQVDSQVTMMFWYRQQPGQSLTLIATANQGSEATYESGFVIDKFPISRPNLTFSTLTVSNMSPEDSSIYLCSVETGAYGYTFGSGTRLTVV.

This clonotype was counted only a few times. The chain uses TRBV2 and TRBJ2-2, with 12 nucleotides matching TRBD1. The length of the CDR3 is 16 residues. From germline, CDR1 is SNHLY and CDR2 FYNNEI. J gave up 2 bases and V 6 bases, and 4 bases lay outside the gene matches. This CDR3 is CASRGTGGVNTGELFF. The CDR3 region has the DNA TGTGCCAGCAGAGGGACAGGGGGCGTAAACACCGGGGAGCTGTTTTTT.

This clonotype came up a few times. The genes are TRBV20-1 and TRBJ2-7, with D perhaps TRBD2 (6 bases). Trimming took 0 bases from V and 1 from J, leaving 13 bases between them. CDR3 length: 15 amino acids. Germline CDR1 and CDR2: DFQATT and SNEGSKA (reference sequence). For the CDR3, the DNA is TGCAGTGCTAGAGATCTGGGGAGGAATTCCTACGAGCAGTACTTC. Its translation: CSARDLGRNSYEQYF.

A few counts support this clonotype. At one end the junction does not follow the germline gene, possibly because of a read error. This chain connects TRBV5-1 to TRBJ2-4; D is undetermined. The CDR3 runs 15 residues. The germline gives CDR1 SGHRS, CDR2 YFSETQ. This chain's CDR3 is CSSSSDPNAKNIQYF. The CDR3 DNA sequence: TGCTCCAGCAGCTCGGACCCTAACGCCAAAAACATTCAGTACTTC. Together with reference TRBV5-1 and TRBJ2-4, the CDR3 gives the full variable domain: KAGVTQTPRYLIKTRGQQVTLSCSPISGHRSVSWYQQTPGQGLQFLFEYFSETQRNKGNFPGRFSGRQFSNSRSEMNVSTLELGDSALYLCSSSSDPNAKNIQYFGAGTRLSVL.